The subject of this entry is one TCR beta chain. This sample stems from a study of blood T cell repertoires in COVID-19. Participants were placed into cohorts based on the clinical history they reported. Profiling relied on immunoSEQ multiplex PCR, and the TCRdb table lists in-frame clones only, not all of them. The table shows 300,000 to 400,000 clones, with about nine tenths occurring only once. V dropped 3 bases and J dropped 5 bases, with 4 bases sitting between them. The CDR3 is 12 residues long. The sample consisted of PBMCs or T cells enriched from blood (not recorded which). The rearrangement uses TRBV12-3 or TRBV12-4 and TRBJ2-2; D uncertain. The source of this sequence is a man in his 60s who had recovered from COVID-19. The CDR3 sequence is CASSFRTGELFF. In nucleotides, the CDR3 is TGTGCCAGCAGTTTTCGGACCGGGGAGCTGTTTTTT.